These T cell receptor beta chains were read from a single sample in a study of blood T cells in healthy people across ages. TCRdb used MiXCR to reprocess the 5' RACE reads, holding one entry per CDR3 protein. This table has some 1.5 million distinct CDR3 sequences, about 45% appearing once. Sample: blood. These receptors originate from a woman aged 18-30 years in good health. Each CDR3 is given with its conserved first and last residue. A D gene is named only where the DNA matches it firmly.

TRBJ2-3 - TRBV20-1 CSASAVKDTQYF
- TRBD2 TRBV6-2/TRBV6-3 CASERGLAGGLGYNEQYF
TRBJ1-5 - TRBV7-8 CASSLWGGLEGEQPQHF
TRBJ2-3 - TRBV7-9 CASSLATADTQYF
TRBJ2-2 - TRBV18 CASSPPPVRGELFF
TRBJ2-5 - TRBV20-1 CSALGTQAYKQYF
TRBJ2-3 TRBD2 TRBV9 CASSVEGVAGPTDTQYF
TRBJ1-1 - TRBV5-1 CASSWGGTSNTEAFF
TRBJ2-4 TRBD2 TRBV20-1 CSASGTSGSHKNIQYF
TRBJ2-1 TRBD2 TRBV13 CASSSAWTSGLNERFF
TRBJ2-5 - TRBV5-6 CASTRGTYNEQYF
TRBJ2-1 TRBD2 TRBV7-9 CASRYTSGPYNEQFF
TRBJ2-1 TRBD1 TRBV6-5 CASSGTGTGLMKQFF
- - TRBV7-2 CASSLTPEQYF
TRBJ1-2 TRBD1 TRBV20-1 CSARQLGTGEGYTF
TRBJ1-1 - TRBV19 CASLGAFTEAFF
TRBJ1-4 - TRBV4-1 CASSQVAKLEKLFF
TRBJ1-1 TRBD1 TRBV14 CASSQRDRGRTEAFF
- - TRBV6-5 CASSSLTGGSYNEQYF
TRBJ1-2 - TRBV20-1 CSAGSLFSYTF
TRBJ2-3 - TRBV21-1 CASSKARDLQVRCPDTQYF
TRBJ1-6 - TRBV27 CASSLRAGMNSPLHF
- TRBD1 TRBV4-1 CASSPGQGPYNEQYF
TRBJ1-4 TRBD1 TRBV12-3/TRBV12-4 CASRRDRATQGEKLFF
TRBJ2-7 - TRBV7-9 CASSSADRRPYEQYF
TRBJ1-1 - TRBV7-9 CASAGRMNTEAFF
TRBJ2-1 - TRBV29-1 CSVGPRGHEQFF
TRBJ1-5 TRBD1 TRBV20-1 CSATSGGQPQHF
TRBJ1-4 - TRBV27 CASSALGTNEKLFF
TRBJ2-7 - TRBV5-1 CASSWNFGNEQYF
- - TRBV6-5 CASRATGYSYNEQYF
TRBJ1-2 TRBD1 TRBV2 CASAAPGQRNYGYTF
TRBJ1-2 - TRBV7-9 CASSPPGWIDYGYTF
TRBJ2-7 - TRBV13 CASSLDGNTYEQYF
TRBJ1-4 - TRBV9 CASSTGAFSATNEKLFF
TRBJ2-1 - TRBV28 CASSTQSGANYNEQFF
TRBJ1-2 - TRBV5-4 CASSLGGLAGYTF
TRBJ2-1 - TRBV12-3/TRBV12-4 CASTQQSSYNEQFF
TRBJ2-7 - TRBV28 CATKLEGTRAYEQYF
TRBJ1-5 - TRBV7-9 CASSLAQGVNQPQHF
TRBJ2-5 - TRBV3-1 CASSQDRGTQYF
TRBJ1-2 - TRBV7-2 CASSLLIDSIYGYTF
TRBJ1-5 - TRBV12-3/TRBV12-4 CASSLSGTGSNQPQHF
TRBJ2-5 - TRBV29-1 CSVATGWKETQYF
TRBJ1-2 TRBD1 TRBV28 CASSIRQGSHGYTF
TRBJ2-1 TRBD2 TRBV6-2/TRBV6-3 CASSSLASGRSEQFF
TRBJ1-6 - TRBV12-3/TRBV12-4 CASSFSFGNSPLHF
TRBJ1-4 - TRBV3-1 CASTFVATNEKLFF
TRBJ2-1 - TRBV10-3 CAISDSRSSSYNEQFF
TRBJ2-2 TRBD2 TRBV24-1 CATSTSGRKGGELFF
TRBJ2-7 TRBD2 TRBV9 CASSVEGLVTDEQYF
- - TRBV29-1 CSARGQPFSYEQYF
TRBJ1-1 - TRBV7-6 CASSPAQTGWNTEAFF
TRBJ2-7 - TRBV21-1 CASSKDVGQATYEQYF
TRBJ2-1 TRBD2 TRBV10-3 CAISDIAGVNEQFF
TRBJ2-1 - TRBV19 CASRKTGGHEQFF
TRBJ1-2 - TRBV25-1 CASSPLGRGVFNGYTF
TRBJ2-1 - TRBV19 CASSSQQGGNEQFF
TRBJ2-7 - TRBV3-1 CASSPWDGDEQYF